This TCR beta chain was sequenced during a study of T cell repertoires in cytomegalovirus infection. Looking at the study overall: Through public TCR beta signatures, both CMV infection and matching HLA type were indicated.

A few counts support this clonotype. Its matching antigen is unknown. Regarding the study as a whole: The ex vivo response was dominated by HLA-C-restricted CMV-specific TCR beta clonotypes. Individuals carrying CMV plus the relevant HLA were identified by cumulative frequency of public TCR beta families.

Trimming removed 6 bases at V and 0 bases at J, with 14 bases between. The CDR3 is made up of 15 amino acids. The V gene's germline CDR1 is MNHEY and CDR2 SVGEGT. TCRdb analysed the reads with MiXCR anew, one entry per CDR3 protein. The sample carries roughly 500,000 distinct CDR3 sequences, 15% to 20% recorded once. The sequenced sample was CD8+ T cells from PBMCs. V and J are TRBV6-2 or TRBV6-3 and TRBJ1-1, with D possibly matching TRBD1 (5 bases). This TCR was recovered from a human donor in good health (CMV status not recorded). Some clones in this sample may be carry-over from other donors' samples. CDR3 amino acids: CASRPRRGMNTEAFF. CDR3 coding DNA: TGTGCCAGCAGGCCGCGGAGGGGTATGAACACTGAAGCTTTCTTT.